The 26 T cell receptor beta chains given below trace back to one sample, sequenced in a study of identical twins' blood T cells (dated by TCRdb to the early 2010s). Preparation of the library involved 5' RACE. Sequenced using an Illumina Genome Analyzer IIx. TCRdb cleaned the public reads at Q25 with fastp, built clones with MiXCR and kept in-frame beta chains. Each CDR3 protein gets just one entry, which takes the most common genes and DNA from the rows behind it. The sample contains hundreds of thousands of distinct CDR3 sequences, approximately 30% of them found a single time. About 6% of the sample rests with the top ten. Material for sequencing was PBMCs. These receptors all stem from a woman aged 18 to 55 in good health.

V is TRBV6-2 or TRBV6-3 and J is TRBJ2-3, with 7 bases matching TRBD2. From germline, CDR1 is MNHEY and CDR2 SVGEGT. The CDR3 consists of 14 residues. The V gene end was trimmed by 6 bases and the J gene end by 2 bases; junction bases not matched to a gene: 5. Written as DNA, the CDR3 is TGTGCCAGCAGCGTAGCGGGCCTCACAGATACGCAGTATTTT. Translated: CASSVAGLTDTQYF.

V and J are TRBV18 and TRBJ2-2; a possible D gene is TRBD1 (6 bases). Trimming took 1 base from V and 5 from J, leaving 11 bases between them. The germline CDR1 and CDR2 sequences are KGHSH and LQKENI. This CDR3 has 15 amino acids. The CDR3 nucleotides are TGTGCCAGCTCACCACGCAGGGGCGGAACCGGGGAGCTGTTTTTT. Amino acid sequence: CASSPRRGGTGELFF.

This clonotype has just a few counts. This chain uses TRBV9 with TRBJ1-2, with 8 nucleotides matching TRBD1. Germline V lookup: CDR1 SGDLS, CDR2 YYNGEE. V dropped 0 bases and J dropped 6; count of bases not matched to a gene: 10. This CDR3 region has 16 residues. The CDR3 region has the DNA TGTGCCAGCAGCGTAGCTCGCGGACAGGGTGATGATGGCTACACCTTC. It translates to CASSVARGQGDDGYTF. Supplemented by reference TRBV9 and TRBJ1-2, the full variable domain reads DSGVTQTPKHLITATGQRVTLRCSPRSGDLSVYWYQQSLDQGLQFLIQYYNGEERAKGNILERFSAQQFPDLHSELNLSSLELGDSALYFCASSVARGQGDDGYTFGSGTRLTVV.

This chain connects TRBV12-3 or TRBV12-4 to TRBJ2-2; possible D gene TRBD2, 6 bases. The V gene lost 8 bases and the J gene lost 5 bases, with 15 bases spanning the gap. The CDR3 runs 14 residues. The CDR3 loop reads CASDAGIRTGELFF. The CDR3 DNA reads TGTGCCAGCGATGCGGGGATTCGAACCGGGGAGCTGTTTTTT.

This clonotype was counted many times. The J gene is TRBJ2-2, the V gene TRBV10-1; TRBD2 matches at 15 bases. The V gene end was trimmed by 6 bases and the J gene end by 15 bases; junction bases not matched to a gene: 5. Per germline, CDR1 WNHNN and CDR2 SYGVQD (reference sequence). This CDR3 is 13 amino acids long. CDR3 residues: CASSGLAGGRLFF. CDR3 DNA sequence: TGCGCCAGCAGCGGACTAGCGGGAGGGAGGTTGTTTTTT.

J is TRBJ2-2 and V is TRBV12-3 or TRBV12-4; TRBD1 aligns across 9 bases. V lost 2 bases, J lost 6 bases, and 7 bases stayed unmatched. The CDR3 has 16 amino acids. CDR3 coding DNA: TGTGCCAGCAGTTTAAGTGGGACAGGGATGTCCGGGGAGCTGTTTTTT. Residues: CASSLSGTGMSGELFF.

V and J are TRBV12-3 or TRBV12-4 and TRBJ2-3, with 13 bases identical to TRBD2. Unmatched junction bases numbered 5, after V lost 3 bases and J lost 2 bases. This CDR3 has 17 residues. The CDR3 nucleotides are TGTGCCAGCAGTTTTAGGGGACTAGCGGGAACCACAGATACGCAGTATTTT. It is translated as CASSFRGLAGTTDTQYF.

This clonotype showed up just a few times. V usage is TRBV5-1 and J usage is TRBJ2-7; D not resolved. Trimming cost V 4 bases and J 5 bases, with 7 bases left between them. The CDR3 has 11 residues. Germline CDR1 is SGHRS and CDR2 is YFSETQ. Written as DNA, the CDR3 is TGCGCCAGCAGCCCGCCAAACGAGCAGTACTTC. It translates to CASSPPNEQYF.

V gene TRBV29-1 combines with J gene TRBJ2-7; 7 bases agree with TRBD1. The CDR3 totals 14 residues. CDR1 is SQVTM and CDR2 is ANQGSEA in the germline V gene. V lost 3 bases, J lost 7 bases, and 12 bases stayed unmatched. The CDR3 here is CSVEQATGKGEQYF. CDR3 coding DNA: TGCAGCGTTGAGCAGGCGACAGGGAAAGGGGAGCAGTACTTC.

This clonotype has only a few counts. The chain recombines TRBV27 with TRBJ1-5; D is undetermined. V was cut by 3 bases and J by 0 bases, with 9 bases left in between. This CDR3 is built from 15 residues. Looked up from germline, CDR1 is MNHEY and CDR2 is SMNVEV (reference sequence). The CDR3 region is CASSLERHSNQPQHF. The CDR3 DNA follows: TGTGCCAGCAGTTTGGAAAGACATAGCAATCAGCCCCAGCATTTT.

In regard to this clonotype: A read error may explain this, as a much larger clone is one base away. CDR3 amino acids: CVIAVIEGTEAFF. CDR3 in DNA: TGTGTCATCGCCGTCATTGAGGGCACTGAAGCTTTCTTT. The chain is built from TRBV10-3 and TRBJ1-1, with D unresolved. Germline values: CDR1 ENHRY, CDR2 SYGVKD. The CDR3 runs to 13 residues.

CDR3 DNA: TGCAGCGTTGAAGATCGACTGGCTGGGGGCGAGACCCAGTACTTC. Its protein is CSVEDRLAGGETQYF. The J gene is TRBJ2-5, the V gene TRBV29-1, with a weak D call TRBD1 (6 bases). V lost 0 bases and J lost 5, with 16 bases in between. Germline V gene data show CDR1 as SQVTM and CDR2 as ANQGSEA. This CDR3 contains 15 residues.

This sequence joins TRBV7-2 and TRBJ1-5; D perhaps matches TRBD1 (5 bases). From germline, CDR1 is SGHTA and CDR2 FQGNSA. With 4 bases removed from V and 2 bases from J, the gap between germline ends came to 15 bases. The CDR3 runs to 16 residues. CDR3 sequence: CASSYSGGAGNQPQHF. The DNA for the CDR3 is TGTGCCAGCAGCTATTCCGGAGGGGCTGGCAATCAGCCCCAGCATTTT.

Comment on this clonotype: Just one base apart from a much larger clone, this may be a read error. The chain uses TRBV6-4 and TRBJ2-1; tentatively, D is TRBD1 (5 bases). The CDR3 contains 13 residues. From germline, CDR1 is MRHNA and CDR2 SNTAGT. The CDR3 protein is CVSSEKGHNEQFF. The CDR3 DNA reads TGTGTCAGCAGTGAGAAGGGGCACAATGAGCAGTTCTTC.

A single count supports this clonotype. The chain links TRBV14 to TRBJ1-6; D call uncertain. CDR1 SGHDN and CDR2 FVKESK come from the germline V gene. The CDR3 runs to 12 residues. V lost 1 base and J 13 bases, leaving 8 bases between the germline ends. The CDR3 is CASSQGLIPLHF. The CDR3 region has the DNA TGTGCCAGCAGCCAAGGGCTTATCCCCCTCCACTTT.

This clonotype was detected a few times. The chain couples TRBV14 to TRBJ1-2; a weak D match, TRBD1 (5 bases). Trimming removed 0 bases at V and 14 bases at J, with 13 bases between. The CDR3 consists of 12 residues. Germline lookup yields CDR1 SGHDN and CDR2 FVKESK. This CDR3 reads CASSQERRDLTF. For the CDR3, the DNA is TGTGCCAGCAGCCAAGAACGCAGGGATCTAACCTTC.

The rearrangement uses TRBV3-1 and TRBJ2-1; the match to TRBD2 covers 7 bases. V dropped 0 bases and J dropped 5; count of bases not matched to a gene: 4. Germline loops: CDR1 LGHDT, CDR2 YNNKEL (reference sequence). The CDR3 is 15 amino acids. In nucleotides, the CDR3 is TGTGCCAGCAGCCAAGAGGGACTACCTAACAATGAGCAGTTCTTC. Its translation is CASSQEGLPNNEQFF.

The chain employs TRBV14 and TRBJ1-3, with D tentatively TRBD1 (6 bases). This CDR3 has 16 residues. The V gene's germline CDR1 is SGHDN and CDR2 FVKESK. Trimming took 7 bases from V and 2 from J, leaving 18 bases between them. The CDR3 sequence: CASIPLIGGTGNTIYF. CDR3 nucleotide sequence: TGTGCCAGCATCCCCTTAATAGGGGGAACTGGAAACACCATATATTTT.

This clonotype was observed a handful of times. The chain joins TRBV12-3 or TRBV12-4 to TRBJ2-1; TRBD2 matches 8 bases. With 6 bases clipped from V and 1 base from J, the junction kept 5 bases outside the gene matches. This CDR3 contains 15 residues. The CDR3 bases are TGTGCCAGCAGGACTACTAGCGGTTCCTACAATGAGCAGTTCTTC. As protein: CASRTTSGSYNEQFF.

This chain links TRBV28 with TRBJ1-3; D is undetermined. Germline assignment: CDR1 MDHEN and CDR2 SYDVKM. This CDR3 contains 16 residues. The V and J ends lost 6 bases and 7 bases respectively, with 22 bases between them. The CDR3: CASRNSGIGLANTIYF. CDR3 coding DNA: TGTGCCAGCAGAAACTCAGGTATAGGATTGGCGAACACCATATATTTT.

The chain links TRBV19 to TRBJ1-1; 9 bases line up with TRBD1. Germline V lookup: CDR1 LNHDA, CDR2 SQIVND (reference sequence). The CDR3 loop spans 12 amino acids. For the CDR3, the DNA is TGTGCAACCTTACAGGGGGCAACTGAAGCTTTCTTT. Translation gives CATLQGATEAFF.

This chain connects TRBV3-1 to TRBJ2-7, with D tentatively TRBD1 or TRBD2 (7 bases each). CDR3 length: 14 residues. Trimming took 8 bases from V and 5 from J, leaving 19 bases between them. CDR1 LGHDT and CDR2 YNNKEL come from the germline V gene (reference sequence). The CDR3 DNA sequence: TGTGCCAGCGGTCCAGGGGGGAGGGCAAACGAGCAGTACTTC. The encoded protein is CASGPGGRANEQYF.

This clonotype was seen more than once but under ten times. The chain recombines TRBV20-1 with TRBJ2-5; perhaps TRBD2 as D (5 bases). Germline V lookup: CDR1 DFQATT, CDR2 SNEGSKA (reference sequence). CDR3 size: 14 residues. The V gene lost 3 bases and the J gene lost 1 base, with 12 bases spanning the gap. This chain's CDR3 is CSASNLAGQETQYF. The CDR3 coding sequence is TGCAGTGCTAGTAATTTGGCGGGCCAAGAGACCCAGTACTTC.

The V gene is TRBV19, the J gene TRBJ2-1; weak D call: TRBD1 (6 bases). V gave up 3 bases and J gave up 5 bases, with 14 bases separating them. This CDR3 is built from 15 residues. Germline loops: CDR1 LNHDA, CDR2 SQIVND (reference sequence). CDR3 amino acids: CASSISWTDHNEQFF. The CDR3 DNA reads as TGTGCCAGTAGTATTAGCTGGACAGACCACAATGAGCAGTTCTTC. Using reference TRBV19 and TRBJ2-1 for the parts outside the CDR3, the full variable domain is DGGITQSPKYLFRKEGQNVTLSCEQNLNHDAMYWYRQDPGQGLRLIYYSQIVNDFQKGDIAEGYSVSREKKESFPLTVTSAQKNPTAFYLCASSISWTDHNEQFFGPGTRLTVL.

This clonotype was observed a few times. The chain combines TRBV12-5 with TRBJ1-1; 8 bases are a match to TRBD1. The CDR3 totals 16 residues. After removal of 6 bases from V and 8 bases from J, the junction contained 17 bases not matched to a gene. Per the germline V gene, CDR1 is LGHNT and CDR2 is FRNRAP. CDR3 in DNA: TGTGCTAGTGGCTACCGGACAGGGATTTTAGTTCCCGAAGCTTTCTTT. This translates into CASGYRTGILVPEAFF. The full variable domain, its missing parts supplied by reference TRBV12-5 and TRBJ1-1, is DARVTQTPRHKVTEMGQEVTMRCQPILGHNTVFWYRQTMMQGLELLAYFRNRAPLDDSGMPKDRFSAEMPDATLATLKIQPSEPRDSAVYFCASGYRTGILVPEAFFGQGTRLTVV.

Notes on this clonotype: The junction and the germline gene differ at one end; a read error may be behind it. The chain uses TRBV7-9 and TRBJ2-3; possible D gene TRBD2, 6 bases. Germline V gene sequence: CDR1 SEHNR, CDR2 FQNEAQ (reference sequence). The CDR3 sequence is 16 residues long. The CDR3 spells CAGSTPTRGGLDTQYF. For the CDR3, the DNA is TGTGCCGGCAGCACCCCGACTAGAGGCGGTTTAGATACGCAGTATTTT.